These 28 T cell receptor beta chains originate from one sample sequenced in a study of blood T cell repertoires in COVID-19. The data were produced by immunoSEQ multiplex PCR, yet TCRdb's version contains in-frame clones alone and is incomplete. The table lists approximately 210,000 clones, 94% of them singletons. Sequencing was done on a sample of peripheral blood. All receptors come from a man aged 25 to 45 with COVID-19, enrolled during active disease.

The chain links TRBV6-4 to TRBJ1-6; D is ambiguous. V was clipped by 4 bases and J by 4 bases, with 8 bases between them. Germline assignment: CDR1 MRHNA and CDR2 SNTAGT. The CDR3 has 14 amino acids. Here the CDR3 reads CASSAEGYNSPLHF. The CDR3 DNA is TGTGCCAGCAGTGCGGAGGGTTATAATTCACCCCTCCACTTT.

The CDR3 reads CASSYGTGAETQYF. The CDR3 DNA reads as TGTGCCAGCAGTTACGGGACAGGGGCAGAGACCCAGTACTTC. This chain links TRBV6-5 with TRBJ2-5, with 10 positions matching TRBD1. Germline trimming cut 2 bases from V and 4 bases from J; bases unmatched to any gene: 1. The CDR3 spans 14 residues. Germline V gene lookup returns CDR1 MNHEY and CDR2 SVGAGI.

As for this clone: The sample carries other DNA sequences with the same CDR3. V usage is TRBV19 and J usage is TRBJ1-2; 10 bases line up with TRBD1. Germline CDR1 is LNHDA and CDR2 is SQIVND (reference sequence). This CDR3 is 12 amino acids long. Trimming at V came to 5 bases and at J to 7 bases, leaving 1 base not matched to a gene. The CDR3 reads CASSRDRGGYTF. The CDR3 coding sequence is TGTGCCAGTAGTCGGGACAGGGGTGGCTACACCTTC.

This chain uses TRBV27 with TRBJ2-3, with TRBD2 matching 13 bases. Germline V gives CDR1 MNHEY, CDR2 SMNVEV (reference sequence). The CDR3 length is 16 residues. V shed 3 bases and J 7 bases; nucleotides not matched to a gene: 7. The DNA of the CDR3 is TGTGCCAGCAGTTTGACTAGCGGGGGGCTCGGGAATACGCAGTATTTT. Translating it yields CASSLTSGGLGNTQYF.

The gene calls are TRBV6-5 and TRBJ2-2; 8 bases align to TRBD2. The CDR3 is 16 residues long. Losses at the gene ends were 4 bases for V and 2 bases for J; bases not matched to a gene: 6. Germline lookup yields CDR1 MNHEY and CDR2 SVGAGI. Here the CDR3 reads CASSLAAGVNTGELFF. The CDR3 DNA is TGTGCCAGCAGTTTGGCAGCGGGGGTAAACACCGGGGAGCTGTTTTTT.

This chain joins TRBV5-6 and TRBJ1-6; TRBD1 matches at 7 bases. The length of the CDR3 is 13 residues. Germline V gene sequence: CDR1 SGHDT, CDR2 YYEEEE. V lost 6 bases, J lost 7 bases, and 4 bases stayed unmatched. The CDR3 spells CASKGTVNSPLHF. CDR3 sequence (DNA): TGTGCCAGCAAAGGGACAGTCAATTCACCCCTCCACTTT. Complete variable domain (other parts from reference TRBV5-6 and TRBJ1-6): DAGVTQSPTHLIKTRGQQVTLRCSPKSGHDTVSWYQQALGQGPQFIFQYYEEEERQRGNFPDRFSGHQFPNYSSELNVNALLLGDSALYLCASKGTVNSPLHFGNGTRLTVT.

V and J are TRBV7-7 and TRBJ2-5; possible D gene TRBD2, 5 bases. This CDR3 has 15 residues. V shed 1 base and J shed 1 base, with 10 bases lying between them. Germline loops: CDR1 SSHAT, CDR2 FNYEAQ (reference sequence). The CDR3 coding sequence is TGTGCCAGCAGCTTAGGAGGAGGCAGCCAAGAGACCCAGTACTTC. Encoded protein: CASSLGGGSQETQYF.

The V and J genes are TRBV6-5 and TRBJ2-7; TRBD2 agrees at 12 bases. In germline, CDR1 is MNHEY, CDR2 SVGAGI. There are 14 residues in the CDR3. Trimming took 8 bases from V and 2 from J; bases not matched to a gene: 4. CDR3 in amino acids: CASQLAGGPYEQYF. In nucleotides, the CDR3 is TGTGCCAGCCAACTAGCGGGGGGTCCCTACGAGCAGTACTTC.

The CDR3 region is CASRLRWAQPQHF. The CDR3, as DNA: TGCGCCAGCAGGTTGAGGTGGGCTCAGCCCCAGCATTTT. The J gene is TRBJ1-5, the V gene TRBV5-1; D not certain. Trimming left V 5 bases short and J 6 bases short, with 12 bases between. CDR1 and CDR2 from the germline V gene are SGHRS and YFSETQ. The CDR3 contains 13 residues. Full variable domain (remainder filled in from reference TRBV5-1 and TRBJ1-5): KAGVTQTPRYLIKTRGQQVTLSCSPISGHRSVSWYQQTPGQGLQFLFEYFSETQRNKGNFPGRFSGRQFSNSRSEMNVSTLELGDSALYLCASRLRWAQPQHFGDGTRLSIL.

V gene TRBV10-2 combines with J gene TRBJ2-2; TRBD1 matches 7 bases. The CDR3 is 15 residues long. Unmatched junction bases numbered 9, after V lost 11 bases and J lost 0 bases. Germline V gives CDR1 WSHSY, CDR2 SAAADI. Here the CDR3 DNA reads TGCGCCCTCATGAGGGGGCTCACGAACACCGGGGAGCTGTTTTTT. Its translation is CALMRGLTNTGELFF.

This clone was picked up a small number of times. Here the CDR3 DNA reads TGTGCCAGTAGTGCTTCGGGACAGAACTATGGCTACACCTTC. Protein: CASSASGQNYGYTF. The rearrangement links TRBV19 to TRBJ1-2, with 7 bases lining up with TRBD1. After removal of 5 bases from V and 2 bases from J, the junction contained 5 bases not matched to a gene. The CDR3 extends over 14 amino acids. Germline CDR1 and CDR2: LNHDA and SQIVND (reference sequence).

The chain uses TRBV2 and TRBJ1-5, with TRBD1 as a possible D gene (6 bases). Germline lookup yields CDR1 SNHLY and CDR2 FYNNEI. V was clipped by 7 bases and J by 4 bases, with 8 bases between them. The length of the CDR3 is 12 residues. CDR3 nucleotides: TGTGCCAGCAACGGACAGAATCAGCCCCAGCATTTT. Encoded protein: CASNGQNQPQHF.

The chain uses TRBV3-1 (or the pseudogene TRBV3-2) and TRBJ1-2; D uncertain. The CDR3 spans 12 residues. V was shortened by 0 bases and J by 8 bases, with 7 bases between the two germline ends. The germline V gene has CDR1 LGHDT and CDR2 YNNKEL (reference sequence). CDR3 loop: CASSQDYGGYTF. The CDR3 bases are TGTGCCAGCAGCCAAGATTACGGGGGCTACACCTTC.

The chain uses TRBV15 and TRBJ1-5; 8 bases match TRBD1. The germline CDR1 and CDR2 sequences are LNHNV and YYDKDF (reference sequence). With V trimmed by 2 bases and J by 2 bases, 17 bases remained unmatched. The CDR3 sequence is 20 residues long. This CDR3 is CATSRSPRTGPRYGNQPQHF. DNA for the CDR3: TGTGCCACCAGCAGATCGCCAAGGACAGGGCCAAGGTATGGCAATCAGCCCCAGCATTTT.

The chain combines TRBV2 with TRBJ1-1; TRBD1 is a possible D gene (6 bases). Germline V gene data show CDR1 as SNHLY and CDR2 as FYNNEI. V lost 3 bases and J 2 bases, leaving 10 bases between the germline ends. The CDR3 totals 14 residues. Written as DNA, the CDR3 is TGTGCCAGCAGTGACAGGGGACCCAACACTGAAGCTTTCTTT. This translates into CASSDRGPNTEAFF.

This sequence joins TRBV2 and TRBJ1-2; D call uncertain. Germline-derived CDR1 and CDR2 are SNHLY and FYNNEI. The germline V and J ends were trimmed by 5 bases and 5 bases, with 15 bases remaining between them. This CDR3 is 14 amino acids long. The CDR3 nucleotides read TGTGCCAGCAGTCTGGGAGGGTCCTCTTATGGCTACACCTTC. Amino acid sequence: CASSLGGSSYGYTF.

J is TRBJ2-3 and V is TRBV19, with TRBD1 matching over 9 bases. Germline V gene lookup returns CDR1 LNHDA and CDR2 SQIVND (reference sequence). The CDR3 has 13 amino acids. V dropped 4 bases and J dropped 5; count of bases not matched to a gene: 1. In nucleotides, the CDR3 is TGTGCCAGTAGTACGACAGGGGGAGATACGCAGTATTTT. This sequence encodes CASSTTGGDTQYF.

The CDR3 nucleotides read TGTGCCAGTAGTACCCCCAGGGGTGGTGGGCCCACCGGGGAGCTGTTTTTT. It encodes CASSTPRGGGPTGELFF. V is TRBV19 and J is TRBJ2-2; tentative D call: TRBD1 (6 bases). Germline CDR1 and CDR2: LNHDA and SQIVND (reference sequence). This CDR3 contains 17 residues. V lost 4 bases and J lost 4, with 19 bases in between.

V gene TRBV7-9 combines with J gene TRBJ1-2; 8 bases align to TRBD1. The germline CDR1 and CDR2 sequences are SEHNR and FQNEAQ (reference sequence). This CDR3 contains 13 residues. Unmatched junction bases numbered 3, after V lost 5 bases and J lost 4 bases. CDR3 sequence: CASSRDRSYGYTF. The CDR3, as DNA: TGTGCCAGCAGCCGGGACAGGTCCTATGGCTACACCTTC.

The DNA of the CDR3 is TGTGCCACCAGCAGGACTAGCGGGGGGGCCGGGGATACGCAGTATTTT. Encoded protein: CATSRTSGGAGDTQYF. V is TRBV15 and J is TRBJ2-3; 14 bases match TRBD2. Germline V gene data show CDR1 as LNHNV and CDR2 as YYDKDF (reference sequence). Trimming at V came to 3 bases and at J to 6 bases, leaving 5 bases not matched to a gene. The CDR3 consists of 16 residues.

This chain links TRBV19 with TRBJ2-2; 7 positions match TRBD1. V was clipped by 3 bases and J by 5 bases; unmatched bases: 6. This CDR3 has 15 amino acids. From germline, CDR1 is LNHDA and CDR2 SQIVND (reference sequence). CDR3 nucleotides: TGTGCCAGTAGTATGCAACCAGGGGGAACCGGGGAGCTGTTTTTT. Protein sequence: CASSMQPGGTGELFF.

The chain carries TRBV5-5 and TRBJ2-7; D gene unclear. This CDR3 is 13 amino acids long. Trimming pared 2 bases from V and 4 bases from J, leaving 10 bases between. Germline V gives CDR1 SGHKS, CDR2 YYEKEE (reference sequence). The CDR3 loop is CASSLGALYEQYF. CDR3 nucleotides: TGTGCCAGCAGCTTAGGAGCGCTATACGAGCAGTACTTC.

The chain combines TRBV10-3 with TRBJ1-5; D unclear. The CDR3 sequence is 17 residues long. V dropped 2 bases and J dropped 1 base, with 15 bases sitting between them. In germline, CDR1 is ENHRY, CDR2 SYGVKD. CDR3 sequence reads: CAISEAGVTLSNQPQHF. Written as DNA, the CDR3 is TGTGCCATCAGTGAGGCGGGAGTGACGTTGAGCAATCAGCCCCAGCATTTT.

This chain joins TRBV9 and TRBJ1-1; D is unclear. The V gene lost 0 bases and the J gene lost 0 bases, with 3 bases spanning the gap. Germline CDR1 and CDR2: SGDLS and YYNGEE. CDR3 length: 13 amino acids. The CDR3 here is CASSVALNTEAFF. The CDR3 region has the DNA TGTGCCAGCAGCGTAGCTCTGAACACTGAAGCTTTCTTT.

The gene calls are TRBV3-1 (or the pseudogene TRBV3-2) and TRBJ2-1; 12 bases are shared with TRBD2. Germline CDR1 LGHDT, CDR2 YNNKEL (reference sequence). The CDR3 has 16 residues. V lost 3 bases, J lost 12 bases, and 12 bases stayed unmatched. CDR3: CASSHVSGTSGLGQFF. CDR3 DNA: TGTGCCAGCAGCCACGTATCCGGGACTAGCGGGTTGGGGCAGTTCTTC.

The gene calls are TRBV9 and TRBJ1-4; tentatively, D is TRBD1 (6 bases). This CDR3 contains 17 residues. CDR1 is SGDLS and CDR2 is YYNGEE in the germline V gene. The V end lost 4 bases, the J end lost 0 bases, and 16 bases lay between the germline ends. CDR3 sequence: CASSQPRDTPTNEKLFF. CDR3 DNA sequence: TGTGCCAGCAGCCAACCCCGGGACACCCCAACTAATGAAAAACTGTTTTTT.

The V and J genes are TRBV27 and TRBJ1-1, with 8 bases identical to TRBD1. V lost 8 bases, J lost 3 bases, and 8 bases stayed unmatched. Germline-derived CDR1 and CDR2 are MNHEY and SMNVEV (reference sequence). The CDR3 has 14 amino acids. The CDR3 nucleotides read TGTGCCAGCGCCCCAAGCAGGGGGCACACTGAAGCTTTCTTT. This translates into CASAPSRGHTEAFF.

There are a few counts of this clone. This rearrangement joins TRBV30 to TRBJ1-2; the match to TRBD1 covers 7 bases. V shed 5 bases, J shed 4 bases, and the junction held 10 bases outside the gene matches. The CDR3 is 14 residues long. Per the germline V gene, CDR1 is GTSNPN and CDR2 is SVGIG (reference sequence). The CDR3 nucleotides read TGTGCCTGGGTACAGGGGCCTGATTCCTATGGCTACACCTTC. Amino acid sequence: CAWVQGPDSYGYTF.